This TCR beta chain was recovered during a study of blood T cell repertoires in COVID-19 (dated by TCRdb to the early 2020s). Study-wide context: The collaborator samples originated in the United States, Italy and Spain and spanned the acute and convalescent phases of COVID-19. The repertoires were released in a freely available public database meant as a resource for research on the immune response to SARS-CoV-2. The samples were drawn from two sources: the first 160 participants of the ongoing ImmuneRACE study, and 1,000 to 1,500 subjects contributed by 6 global collaborators. The dataset comprised deeply sampled blood TCRbeta repertoires from subjects exposed to, actively infected with, or recovered from COVID-19. Where HLA class I and class II types were available, the types were taken from metadata supplied by the sample provider, not from assay-based typing. The sample metadata nearly always contained a de-identified subject ID, COVID-19 status, age in years and sex. The prospective study material was composed of cDNA or gDNA derived from T cells, B-cell-depleted T cells, or PBMCs. On the study overall, not on this receptor specifically: The amount of clinical and demographic metadata varied by source and participant and was provided uncurated.

Each collaborating institution followed its own protocols to collect whole blood in K2EDTA tubes. For TCRbeta analysis, collaborators shipped samples in one of three forms: frozen whole blood, isolated PBMCs, or DNA extracted from either of those sample types. TCRbeta CDR3 regions were amplified from genomic DNA by means of the immunoSEQ Assay, a bias-controlled multiplex PCR. Under the source paper's analysis protocol: Nucleated cell counts per sample were estimated from amplification of reference gene primers within the assay. Sequence reads were collapsed and filtered to measure the absolute abundance of every unique TCRbeta CDR3 rearrangement. For each sample, productive Simpson clonality was calculated as the square root of Simpson's diversity index across productive rearrangements. TCRdb took this table from immuneACCESS and kept in-frame rearrangements with V and J called. Such tables lack part of the clones; where checked against another copy, unresolved V genes explain under half of the gap, and the rest is unexplained. Clone size and V and J calls were adopted from that table, with D and trimming inferred from the DNA. For this sample the table gives 130,000 or so clones, of which about 86% were detected only once. The top ten hold 8.4% of the sample.

The CDR3 measures 13 amino acids from cysteine to phenylalanine. Only CDR3 DNA is held: 39 bases, read in frame from base 1. Trimming at the junction amounts to 3 bases on V and 0 bases on J, and the germline ends lie 5 bases apart. According to the germline V gene, CDR1 reads MDHEN and CDR2 reads SYDVKM. Worth noting for this clone: Its antigen remains unidentified. Nothing much larger sits one base from this clone, and base qualities are not available.

The sample taken for sequencing was peripheral blood. The TCR was taken from a woman aged 60-75 years with active or convalescent COVID-19. The chain employs TRBV28 and TRBJ1-1, with the identity of the D gene unclear. The nucleotides read TGTGCCAGCAGTTTTTATTTGAACACTGAAGCTTTCTTT. This is translated as CASSFYLNTEAFF.